Each of the 22 T cell receptor beta chains below was sequenced from the same sample in a study of blood T cell repertoires in COVID-19. Sequencing was performed with immunoSEQ multiplex PCR; in TCRdb, only in-frame clones are kept and a portion is missing. The sample has 300,000 to 350,000 clones, about 90% seen once; the top ten hold roughly 6.6%. The sequencing sample was made of peripheral blood. The receptors originated from a woman in her 70s with COVID-19, enrolled during active disease.

V usage is TRBV27 and J usage is TRBJ2-2; no reliable D call. This CDR3 has 14 amino acids. Trimming left V 1 base short and J 0 bases short, with 3 bases between. Per the germline V gene, CDR1 is MNHEY and CDR2 is SMNVEV (reference sequence). CDR3 in amino acids: CASSLLTNTGELFF. The CDR3 nucleotides are TGTGCCAGCAGTTTATTAACGAACACCGGGGAGCTGTTTTTT.

The rearrangement links TRBV3-1 (or the pseudogene TRBV3-2) to TRBJ2-7; D remains unclear. The ends were cut back, 4 bases at V and 4 bases at J, with 5 bases in the middle. The CDR3 length is 11 residues. CDR1 is LGHDT and CDR2 is YNNKEL in the germline V gene (reference sequence). The DNA for the CDR3 is TGTGCCAGCAGCCTTCGTTACGAGCAGTACTTC. This codes for CASSLRYEQYF.

The chain has TRBV7-2 and TRBJ2-3; 11 nucleotides align to TRBD1. The CDR3 covers 15 residues. Trimming at V came to 4 bases and at J to 6 bases, leaving 6 bases not matched to a gene. CDR1 and CDR2 (germline): SGHTA, FQGNSA. CDR3: CASSSRTGGGDTQYF. The CDR3 nucleotides read TGTGCCAGCAGCTCCAGGACAGGGGGCGGGGATACGCAGTATTTT.

This chain links TRBV18 with TRBJ1-2, with a weak D call TRBD1 (5 bases). The CDR3 spans 15 residues. Trimming stripped 0 bases from V and 5 bases from J, with 13 bases between. The germline V gene has CDR1 KGHSH and CDR2 LQKENI. The CDR3, as DNA: TGTGCCAGCTCACCACCGCGCGGATCAGGGTATGGCTACACCTTC. Protein: CASSPPRGSGYGYTF.

The chain is built from TRBV10-3 and TRBJ2-2; 13 positions agree with TRBD2. CDR1 and CDR2 from the germline V gene are ENHRY and SYGVKD. Trimming at V came to 7 bases and at J to 8 bases, leaving 16 bases not matched to a gene. This CDR3 is built from 18 residues. Here the CDR3 DNA reads TGTGCCATCACTCGCCTGGCCACTAGCGGGGGGGCCGTGGGGGAGCTGTTTTTT. Protein product: CAITRLATSGGAVGELFF.

In nucleotides, the CDR3 is TGTGCCACCAGTGATACCACAGGGGCCAAGGGCGGTGGCTACACCTTC. Its translation is CATSDTTGAKGGGYTF. The chain uses TRBV24-1 and TRBJ1-2, with 7 bases that match TRBD1. The CDR3 has 16 amino acids. J gave up 7 bases and V 3 bases, and 13 bases lay outside the gene matches. Germline values: CDR1 KGHDR, CDR2 SFDVKD.

This chain uses TRBV11-2 with TRBJ1-1; 7 bases map to TRBD1. This CDR3 is 17 amino acids long. Germline values: CDR1 SGHAT, CDR2 FQNNGV. J was trimmed by 3 bases and V by 4 bases; bases with no gene match: 14. Here the CDR3 DNA reads TGTGCCAGCAGCTCCGCTCCGAAAGGGGGCTTGGACACTGAAGCTTTCTTT. Protein sequence: CASSSAPKGGLDTEAFF.

This clone was recorded once. The gene calls are TRBV3-1 (or the pseudogene TRBV3-2) and TRBJ1-2, with 12 bases fitting TRBD1. CDR1 and CDR2 (germline): LGHDT, YNNKEL (reference sequence). The V segment lost 3 bases and the J segment 6 bases; nucleotides outside the gene matches: 8. CDR3 length: 16 residues. CDR3 sequence reads: CASSHDAGTGGDGYTF. The CDR3 DNA is TGTGCCAGCAGCCACGATGCCGGGACAGGGGGCGATGGCTACACCTTC.

The V call is TRBV4-1, the J call TRBJ1-2; maybe TRBD1 (6 bases). Germline loops: CDR1 MGHRA, CDR2 YSYEKL. Trimming shortened V by 3 bases and J by 7 bases, and 15 bases separated the two germline ends. This CDR3 is 14 amino acids long. Here the CDR3 reads CASSQVPQGGGYTF. In DNA, the CDR3 is TGCGCCAGCAGCCAGGTACCCCAAGGGGGTGGCTACACCTTC.

This clone is a singleton in its sample. The rearrangement links TRBV5-1 to TRBJ2-5, with a tentative D call TRBD1 (6 bases). The CDR3 has 14 residues. Trimming left V 1 base short and J 5 bases short, with 12 bases between. Germline V gene data show CDR1 as SGHRS and CDR2 as YFSETQ. The CDR3 DNA sequence: TGCGCCAGCAGCTTGTTTGGGGGCCGGGAGACCCAGTACTTC. Amino acid sequence: CASSLFGGRETQYF.

This rearrangement joins TRBV29-1 to TRBJ2-7; 9 nucleotides line up with TRBD1. V dropped 6 bases and J dropped 2; count of bases not matched to a gene: 8. CDR3 length equals 14 residues. The germline CDR1 and CDR2 sequences are SQVTM and ANQGSEA. In DNA form, the CDR3 reads TGCAGCGTCTCGATGGACAGGGGTCCCTACGAGCAGTACTTC. Translating gives CSVSMDRGPYEQYF.

This clone was seen only once. The genes are TRBV29-1 and TRBJ1-1, with a tentative D call TRBD1 (6 bases). The CDR3 runs 14 residues. Germline V lookup: CDR1 SQVTM, CDR2 ANQGSEA. Trimming cost V 6 bases and J 0 bases, with 14 bases left between them. The CDR3 sequence is CSVRQVDMNTEAFF. CDR3 bases: TGCAGCGTCAGACAGGTGGATATGAACACTGAAGCTTTCTTT.

This chain links TRBV5-4 with TRBJ1-1; no clear D gene. This CDR3 region has 14 residues. With 0 bases removed from V and 2 bases from J, the gap between germline ends came to 8 bases. Germline assignment: CDR1 SGHNT and CDR2 YYREEE (reference sequence). The CDR3 protein is CASSLGAGNTEAFF. The CDR3 region has the DNA TGTGCCAGCAGCTTGGGAGCGGGTAACACTGAAGCTTTCTTT.

The rearrangement joins TRBV6-5 to TRBJ2-7; D possibly corresponds to TRBD1 (5 bases). The CDR3 totals 11 residues. Between the trimmed V and J ends, which lost 6 bases and 7 bases, there was a span of 10 bases. CDR1 MNHEY and CDR2 SVGAGI come from the germline V gene. CDR3 protein: CASRGVGEQYF. The CDR3 DNA reads TGTGCCAGCAGAGGGGTGGGGGAGCAGTACTTC.

The V call is TRBV15, the J call TRBJ1-1, with D possibly being TRBD1 (5 bases). The length of the CDR3 is 14 residues. The ends were cut back, 1 base at V and 5 bases at J, with 11 bases in the middle. CDR1 and CDR2 from the germline V gene are LNHNV and YYDKDF (reference sequence). The CDR3 sequence is CATSRGRGSTEAFF. CDR3 nucleotide sequence: TGTGCCACCAGCAGAGGAAGGGGTAGTACTGAAGCTTTCTTT.

This clone was counted a single time. The rearrangement joins TRBV5-5 to TRBJ1-2, with D unclear. The germline V gene has CDR1 SGHKS and CDR2 YYEKEE (reference sequence). V was cut by 0 bases and J by 0 bases, with 9 bases left in between. The CDR3 has 15 amino acids. DNA of the CDR3: TGTGCCAGCAGCTTGGCCCCGGGTCCTAACTATGGCTACACCTTC. Translating it yields CASSLAPGPNYGYTF. The full variable domain, rest sourced from reference TRBV5-5 and TRBJ1-2, is DAGVTQSPTHLIKTRGQQVTLRCSPISGHKSVSWYQQVLGQGPQFIFQYYEKEERGRGNFPDRFSARQFPNYSSELNVNALLLGDSALYLCASSLAPGPNYGYTFGSGTRLTVV.

This chain joins TRBV3-1 (or the pseudogene TRBV3-2) and TRBJ1-1, with D perhaps TRBD1 (5 bases). The CDR3 contains 14 residues. The V end was cut by 10 bases, the J end by 5 bases, with 20 bases between. CDR1 and CDR2 from the germline V gene are LGHDT and YNNKEL (reference sequence). The CDR3 here is CATARSGRGTEAFF. DNA for the CDR3: TGTGCCACCGCCCGGTCAGGGAGGGGTACTGAAGCTTTCTTT.

V gene TRBV2 combines with J gene TRBJ1-1; D is unclear. The V gene's germline CDR1 is SNHLY and CDR2 FYNNEI. V lost 4 bases, J lost 3 bases, and 9 bases lay in between. There are 13 residues in the CDR3. The CDR3 DNA follows: TGTGCCAGCAGTGCAGGCAGCTACACTGAAGCTTTCTTT. Translated, it gives CASSAGSYTEAFF.

The CDR3 loop is CSVSQGGPGPGNTIYF. The CDR3 DNA reads TGCAGCGTTTCCCAGGGGGGCCCTGGACCTGGAAACACCATATATTTT. This chain connects TRBV29-1 to TRBJ1-3, with 7 bases lining up with TRBD1. The germline V gene has CDR1 SQVTM and CDR2 ANQGSEA. The CDR3 consists of 16 residues. V shed 5 bases, J shed 2 bases, and the junction held 12 bases outside the gene matches.

The chain combines TRBV19 with TRBJ2-1; 15 positions match TRBD2. The CDR3 spans 15 residues. Germline V gene sequence: CDR1 LNHDA, CDR2 SQIVND (reference sequence). Losses at the gene ends were 8 bases for V and 6 bases for J; bases not matched to a gene: 5. The CDR3 coding sequence is TGTGCCAGTGGACTAGCGGGGGGGCCTCGCAATGAGCAGTTCTTC. Translation gives CASGLAGGPRNEQFF.

In this sample, this clone turned up once. This chain joins TRBV30 and TRBJ1-2; no clear D gene. CDR1 GTSNPN and CDR2 SVGIG come from the germline V gene (reference sequence). V lost 4 bases, J lost 3 bases, and 21 bases lay in between. The CDR3 runs to 16 residues. CDR3 nucleotides: TGTGCCTGGAAATACCCGTTGAGGGAGATGGACTATGGCTACACCTTC. Translating gives CAWKYPLREMDYGYTF.

V gene TRBV18 combines with J gene TRBJ2-3; 7 bases are shared with TRBD1. V trimming: 2 bases; J trimming: 0 bases; junction bases outside the gene matches: 5. Germline CDR1 and CDR2: KGHSH and LQKENI. The CDR3 extends over 16 amino acids. DNA for the CDR3: TGTGCCAGCTCACCAATATCAGGGGGTAGCACAGATACGCAGTATTTT. Amino acids: CASSPISGGSTDTQYF.